What follows describes a single TCR beta chain. Its antigen is not identified. The sample belongs to a study of CD8 T cells in ankylosing spondylitis. Findings and limits, study-wide: It was reported that disease-linked clones were significantly enriched in matched ankylosing spondylitis synovial fluid. Some motif variants were previously reported in reactive arthritis synovial fluid and blood.

Quantitative 5'-RACE was performed with molecular barcodes, and it yielded the TCR beta libraries. TCRdb ran MiXCR on the 5' RACE reads and lists one entry per CDR3 protein. The table lists some 130,000 distinct CDR3 sequences, 6% to 8.5% of them singletons. The sample was blood, either unsorted or a sorted T cell fraction (not recorded which). The receptor was isolated from a female donor with ankylosing spondylitis or in good health (not recorded which).

The CDR3 is CASSYPSSYEQYF. The DNA of the CDR3 is TGTGCCAGCAGCTACCCTAGTAGTTACGAGCAGTACTTC. The V gene is TRBV7-2, the J gene TRBJ2-7, with D unresolved. The CDR3 spans 13 residues. Germline CDR1 and CDR2: SGHTA and FQGNSA. V lost 4 bases and J 4 bases, leaving 11 bases between the germline ends.